This T cell receptor (beta chain) was observed in a study of blood T cell repertoires in COVID-19. Germline CDR1 and CDR2: SGHRS and YFSETQ. The V segment lost 4 bases and the J segment 3 bases; nucleotides outside the gene matches: 7. The length of the CDR3 is 16 residues. As processed by the authors: Reference gene primer amplification yielded estimated nucleated cell counts. This table comes from immunoSEQ multiplex PCR, and its TCRdb copy is limited to in-frame clones, with some not included. That table gives V, J and clone size, and the DNA gave D and trimming. The table shows 75,000 or so clones, with roughly 80% occurring only once.

The rearrangement links TRBV5-1 to TRBJ2-2, with TRBD2 matching over 9 bases. The source is a woman aged 70 to 79 with acute or convalescent COVID-19. The sequenced sample consisted of peripheral blood. CDR3 bases: TGCGCCAGCAGCGGGCCTAGCGGGATCGACACCGGGGAGCTGTTTTTT. Protein sequence: CASSGPSGIDTGELFF.